The clone carrying this TCR beta chain is a singleton in its sample. No antigen is known for it. Researchers ran the PCR with 60 Vbeta and 13 Jbeta primers. Generated by immunoSEQ multiplex PCR, the TCRdb table keeps only in-frame clones and is missing some. The table has fewer than 250,000 clones, just under 75% seen once. The data originate from a study of cytomegalovirus exposure and HLA in healthy donors. Findings and limits, study-wide: Most likely, a cluster of highly shared sequence variants arose as a sequencing artifact. Later on, an analysis showed TCR association rates differing by HLA locus, with DRB1 the most and HLA-C the fewest.

V was cut by 4 bases and J by 2 bases, with 18 bases left in between. Germline V gene sequence: CDR1 SNHLY, CDR2 FYNNEI. This CDR3 has 16 residues. The donors (healthy individuals) were bone marrow donors. This TCR derives from a man aged 30 to 45 in good health and CMV-seropositive. V and J are TRBV2 and TRBJ2-7, with a possible D match to TRBD2 (6 bases). Sequences were obtained from PBMCs. The CDR3 DNA is TGTGCCAGCAGTGCCTCAGACGGGGGTTTTCCCTACGAGCAGTACTTC. Translation gives CASSASDGGFPYEQYF.